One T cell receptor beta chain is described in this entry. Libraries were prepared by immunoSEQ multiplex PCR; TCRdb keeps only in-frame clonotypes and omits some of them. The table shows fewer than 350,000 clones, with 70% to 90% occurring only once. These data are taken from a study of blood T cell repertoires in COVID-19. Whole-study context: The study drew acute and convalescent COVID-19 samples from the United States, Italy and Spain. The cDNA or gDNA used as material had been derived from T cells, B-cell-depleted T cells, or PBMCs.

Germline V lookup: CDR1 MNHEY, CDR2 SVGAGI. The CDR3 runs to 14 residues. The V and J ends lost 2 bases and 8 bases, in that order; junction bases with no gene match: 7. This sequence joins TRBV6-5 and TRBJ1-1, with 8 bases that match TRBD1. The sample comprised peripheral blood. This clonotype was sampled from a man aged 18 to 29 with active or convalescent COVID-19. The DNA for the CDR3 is TGTGCCAGCAGTTACGGACAGGGAGGATCCGAAGCTTTCTTT. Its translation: CASSYGQGGSEAFF.